One sample yielded the 28 T cell receptor beta chains listed below, sequenced in a study of blood T cell repertoires in COVID-19. Here immunoSEQ multiplex PCR was the method, and the copy in TCRdb shows in-frame clones only, minus some. The sample comprises 250,000 or so clones, just over 85% of which are singletons, and 2.5% to 3% rests with the top ten. The material sequenced was peripheral blood. The receptors derive from a woman aged 25 to 39 with active or convalescent COVID-19.

This rearrangement joins TRBV11-3 to TRBJ2-1, with 7 bases that match TRBD1. The CDR3 loop spans 13 amino acids. Germline V lookup: CDR1 SGHNT, CDR2 YENEEA. The junction had 5 bases not matched to a gene; V was cut back by 4 bases and J by 8 bases. The CDR3 protein is CASSSHGQDEQFF. The CDR3, as DNA: TGTGCCAGCAGCTCGCACGGACAGGATGAGCAGTTCTTC.

The V and J genes are TRBV7-2 and TRBJ1-3; TRBD1 is a possible D gene (5 bases). Trimming pared 5 bases from V and 2 bases from J, leaving 16 bases between. The CDR3 is 16 amino acids. CDR1 SGHTA and CDR2 FQGNSA come from the germline V gene. CDR3 amino acids: CASSLPAGPTGNTIYF. The CDR3 bases are TGTGCCAGCAGCCTACCGGCAGGGCCGACTGGAAACACCATATATTTT.

The V and J genes are TRBV6-6 and TRBJ2-2, with a weak D call TRBD1 (6 bases). Trimming took 5 bases from V and 2 from J, leaving 12 bases between them. The CDR3 covers 15 residues. The V gene's germline CDR1 is MNHNY and CDR2 SVGAGI (reference sequence). The CDR3 region has the DNA TGTGCCAGCAGTACCTTGGGGGCCAACACCGGGGAGCTGTTTTTT. It is translated as CASSTLGANTGELFF.

The chain recombines TRBV2 with TRBJ2-4; no clear D gene. The germline V gene has CDR1 SNHLY and CDR2 FYNNEI. The CDR3 covers 14 residues. Between the trimmed V and J ends, which lost 6 bases and 1 base, there was a span of 10 bases. The CDR3, as DNA: TGTGCCAGCAGAAAAGCCGGGGCCAAAAACATTCAGTACTTC. Encoded protein: CASRKAGAKNIQYF.

The gene calls are TRBV7-8 and TRBJ1-1; no firm D call. Trimming stripped 1 base from V and 5 bases from J, with 8 bases between. CDR1 and CDR2 from the germline V gene are SGHVS and FQNEAQ. The CDR3 has 13 amino acids. The CDR3 protein is CASSLVGLTEAFF. DNA of the CDR3: TGTGCCAGCAGCTTAGTCGGGTTAACTGAAGCTTTCTTT.

The V gene is TRBV28, the J gene TRBJ1-3, with 9 bases that match TRBD1. The CDR3 consists of 19 residues. Germline V gives CDR1 MDHEN, CDR2 SYDVKM. Losses at the gene ends were 5 bases for V and 0 bases for J; bases not matched to a gene: 14. The CDR3 protein is CASSIGTGRIRGSGNTIYF. Here the CDR3 DNA reads TGTGCCAGCAGTATAGGGACAGGGCGGATCCGAGGCTCTGGAAACACCATATATTTT.

The rearrangement joins TRBV19 to TRBJ1-3, with D possibly being TRBD1 (6 bases). This CDR3 has 16 amino acids. The V end lost 7 bases, the J end lost 3 bases, and 19 bases lay between the germline ends. The V gene's germline CDR1 is LNHDA and CDR2 SQIVND (reference sequence). This chain's CDR3 is CASTPSGGLGGNTIYF. The CDR3 nucleotides are TGTGCCAGTACCCCGTCGGGGGGCTTGGGTGGAAACACCATATATTTT.

V gene TRBV10-3 combines with J gene TRBJ1-4; 9 positions match TRBD1. Germline V gene data show CDR1 as ENHRY and CDR2 as SYGVKD. The CDR3 is 13 residues long. V dropped 10 bases and J dropped 7; count of bases not matched to a gene: 7. This chain's CDR3 is CATKDRGTEKLFF. As DNA, the CDR3 is TGTGCCACAAAGGACAGGGGAACTGAAAAACTGTTTTTT.

The chain carries TRBV5-1 and TRBJ2-5; the match to TRBD1 covers 12 bases. Losses at the gene ends were 5 bases for V and 5 bases for J; bases not matched to a gene: 13. The CDR3 has 17 residues. CDR1 and CDR2 from the germline V gene are SGHRS and YFSETQ. This chain's CDR3 is CASRVGQGAYVGETQYF. In nucleotides, the CDR3 is TGCGCCAGCAGAGTGGGACAGGGGGCTTATGTTGGGGAGACCCAGTACTTC.

The rearrangement links TRBV9 to TRBJ2-2, with 14 positions matching TRBD2. V lost 4 bases and J lost 2; bases outside the gene matches: 10. The CDR3 has 19 amino acids. The germline gives CDR1 SGDLS, CDR2 YYNGEE. CDR3 bases: TGTGCCAGCAGCTCCGCCGGGACTAGCGGGGGCTCTAACACCGGGGAGCTGTTTTTT. It encodes CASSSAGTSGGSNTGELFF.

This clone was observed a single time. The rearrangement links TRBV5-4 to TRBJ2-1; TRBD2 agrees at 13 bases. Germline V gives CDR1 SGHNT, CDR2 YYREEE (reference sequence). The CDR3 spans 16 residues. Trimming took 4 bases from V and 2 from J; bases not matched to a gene: 3. The CDR3 nucleotides read TGTGCCAGCAGCCAAGGACTAGCGGGGGCCTACAATGAGCAGTTCTTC. The encoded protein is CASSQGLAGAYNEQFF.

This rearrangement joins TRBV7-9 to TRBJ1-2; D remains ambiguous. The CDR3 has 14 amino acids. Germline loops: CDR1 SEHNR, CDR2 FQNEAQ (reference sequence). Trimming stripped 2 bases from V and 4 bases from J, with 11 bases between. In DNA, the CDR3 is TGTGCCAGCAGCTTAAGAGGACTGACCTATGGCTACACCTTC. Protein product: CASSLRGLTYGYTF. Using reference TRBV7-9 and TRBJ1-2 for the parts outside the CDR3, the full variable domain is DTGVSQNPRHKITKRGQNVTFRCDPISEHNRLYWYRQTLGQGPEFLTYFQNEAQLEKSRLLSDRFSAERPKGSFSTLEIQRTEQGDSAMYLCASSLRGLTYGYTFGSGTRLTVV.

V gene TRBV24-1 combines with J gene TRBJ1-1; D gene ambiguous. The germline CDR1 and CDR2 sequences are KGHDR and SFDVKD. The V end was cut by 4 bases, the J end by 0 bases, with 14 bases between. The CDR3 has 16 amino acids. As DNA, the CDR3 is TGTGCCACCAGTGACCCTTTGCAGAGCGTGAACACTGAAGCTTTCTTT. It specifies CATSDPLQSVNTEAFF.

The V gene is TRBV14, the J gene TRBJ1-4; maybe TRBD1 (5 bases). Looked up from germline, CDR1 is SGHDN and CDR2 is FVKESK. V was shortened by 4 bases and J by 6 bases, with 12 bases between the two germline ends. The CDR3 is 14 residues long. The CDR3 spells CASSRDPGDEKLFF. The CDR3 coding sequence is TGTGCCAGCAGCCGGGACCCGGGGGATGAAAAACTGTTTTTT.

V is TRBV19 and J is TRBJ1-4; 7 bases are a match to TRBD1. CDR3 length: 14 residues. With V trimmed by 8 bases and J by 8 bases, 11 bases remained unmatched. From germline, CDR1 is LNHDA and CDR2 SQIVND (reference sequence). CDR3 DNA sequence: TGTGCCAGTGCTCTGGGGAGACAGGGAGAAAAACTGTTTTTT. Residues: CASALGRQGEKLFF.

The chain recombines TRBV7-9 with TRBJ2-3; maybe TRBD2 (6 bases). The CDR3 spans 14 residues. CDR1 and CDR2 (germline): SEHNR, FQNEAQ (reference sequence). The V and J ends lost 7 bases and 2 bases respectively, with 13 bases between them. Here the CDR3 reads CASTRGYLTDTQYF. The CDR3 DNA sequence: TGTGCCAGCACCCGGGGGTACCTCACAGATACGCAGTATTTT.

The chain couples TRBV3-1 (or the pseudogene TRBV3-2) to TRBJ1-2; TRBD1 is a possible D gene (6 bases). The CDR3 covers 14 residues. From germline, CDR1 is LGHDT and CDR2 YNNKEL (reference sequence). The V end lost 1 base, the J end lost 8 bases, and 14 bases lay between the germline ends. The CDR3 region is CASSQGRGGTGYTF. CDR3 nucleotides: TGTGCCAGCAGCCAAGGGAGGGGGGGAACAGGCTACACCTTC.

The chain employs TRBV28 and TRBJ2-3; 8 nucleotides match TRBD1. The CDR3 runs 14 residues. V shed 2 bases and J 6 bases; nucleotides not matched to a gene: 4. Germline assignment: CDR1 MDHEN and CDR2 SYDVKM. CDR3: CASSLPGGPDTQYF. The CDR3 region has the DNA TGTGCCAGCAGTTTACCAGGGGGCCCGGATACGCAGTATTTT.

The gene calls are TRBV1 and TRBJ2-7; the DNA was not compared with TRBD2, the D call given in the table. TRBV1 is termed a pseudogene. The CDR3 sequence is 16 residues long. CDR3 sequence reads: CTSSQDRTLRGHEQYF. The CDR3 coding sequence is TGCACCAGCAGCCAAGATCGAACCCTCCGAGGGCACGAGCAGTACTTC.

The chain carries TRBV19 and TRBJ2-1; 9 bases are shared with TRBD2. Germline V gene data show CDR1 as LNHDA and CDR2 as SQIVND (reference sequence). The junction had 17 bases not matched to a gene; V was cut back by 5 bases and J by 0 bases. This CDR3 comprises 20 residues. The CDR3 coding sequence is TGTGCCAGTAGTCCCCTAGGTGCGGGGGGGCCTTACCACTCCTACAATGAGCAGTTCTTC. Protein sequence: CASSPLGAGGPYHSYNEQFF.

This rearrangement joins TRBV7-9 to TRBJ1-4; no clear D. This CDR3 comprises 15 residues. V shed 1 base and J shed 8 bases, with 14 bases lying between them. CDR1 and CDR2 from the germline V gene are SEHNR and FQNEAQ (reference sequence). The CDR3: CASSLEALEREKLFF. For the CDR3, the DNA is TGTGCCAGCAGCTTAGAGGCCCTGGAGCGGGAAAAACTGTTTTTT.

This clone was seen only a few times. The chain uses TRBV7-9 and TRBJ2-2; no firm D call. The CDR3 has 11 amino acids. V was pared by 7 bases and J by 6 bases, with 6 bases between. CDR1 is SEHNR, CDR2 FQNEAQ, per germline (reference sequence). The CDR3 sequence: CASTPSGELFF. CDR3 nucleotides: TGTGCCAGCACGCCATCCGGGGAGCTGTTTTTT.

The chain joins TRBV4-1 to TRBJ2-7; TRBD1 matches 8 bases. With V trimmed by 5 bases and J by 1 base, 4 bases remained unmatched. CDR3 length: 14 amino acids. CDR1 MGHRA and CDR2 YSYEKL come from the germline V gene. For the CDR3, the DNA is TGCGCCAGCAGCTTAAGGACAGGGTCCTACGAGCAGTACTTC. It specifies CASSLRTGSYEQYF.

The gene calls are TRBV7-2 and TRBJ2-3; a weak D match, TRBD1 (6 bases). Germline V gives CDR1 SGHTA, CDR2 FQGNSA. CDR3 length equals 13 residues. V was clipped by 3 bases and J by 6 bases, with 10 bases between them. CDR3 sequence: CASSFAGADTQYF. The CDR3 coding sequence is TGTGCCAGCAGCTTCGCAGGGGCGGATACGCAGTATTTT.

The chain carries TRBV6-2 or TRBV6-3 and TRBJ1-3; weak D call: TRBD1 (5 bases). This CDR3 has 15 residues. The V end was cut by 2 bases, the J end by 0 bases, with 8 bases between. Germline CDR1 and CDR2: MNHEY and SVGEGT. The DNA of the CDR3 is TGTGCCAGCAGTTACAGGAGGGGCTCTGGAAACACCATATATTTT. As protein: CASSYRRGSGNTIYF.

The chain has TRBV2 and TRBJ2-1; 7 positions match TRBD1. The length of the CDR3 is 14 residues. Per germline, CDR1 SNHLY and CDR2 FYNNEI. The trim removed 3 bases at V and 5 bases at J, leaving 4 bases unmatched. The CDR3 nucleotides are TGTGCCAGCAGTGAGACAGGGTCGGACAATGAGCAGTTCTTC. This sequence encodes CASSETGSDNEQFF.

The chain has TRBV7-2 and TRBJ2-7; D is possibly TRBD2 (5 bases). The CDR3 has 14 amino acids. V lost 3 bases to trimming and J lost 3 bases, with 12 bases between them. CDR1 is SGHTA, CDR2 FQGNSA, per germline. Here the CDR3 reads CASSLAGNRYEQYF. CDR3 in DNA: TGTGCCAGCAGCTTGGCCGGGAACCGCTACGAGCAGTACTTC.

This clone appeared a single time. The chain uses TRBV2 and TRBJ2-3, with TRBD1 matching 7 bases. Germline CDR1 is SNHLY and CDR2 is FYNNEI. This CDR3 is built from 15 residues. Losses at the gene ends were 3 bases for V and 3 bases for J; bases not matched to a gene: 6. CDR3 sequence: CASSDPGTVTDTQYF. The CDR3 nucleotides read TGTGCCAGCAGTGACCCTGGGACAGTAACAGATACGCAGTATTTT.